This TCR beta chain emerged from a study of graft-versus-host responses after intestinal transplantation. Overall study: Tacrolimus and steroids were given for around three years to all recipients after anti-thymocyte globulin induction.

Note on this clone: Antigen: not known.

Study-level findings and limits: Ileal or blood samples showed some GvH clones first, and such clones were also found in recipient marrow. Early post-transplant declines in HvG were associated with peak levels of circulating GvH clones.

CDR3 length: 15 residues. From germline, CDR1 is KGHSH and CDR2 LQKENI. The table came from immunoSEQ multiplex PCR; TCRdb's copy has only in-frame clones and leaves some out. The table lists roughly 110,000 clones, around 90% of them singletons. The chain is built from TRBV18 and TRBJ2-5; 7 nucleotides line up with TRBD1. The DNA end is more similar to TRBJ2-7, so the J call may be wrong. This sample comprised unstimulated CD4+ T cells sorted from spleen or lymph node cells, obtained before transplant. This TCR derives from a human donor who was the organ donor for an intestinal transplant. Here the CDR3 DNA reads TGTGCCAGCTCACCACCGGGACAGAGCTCCTACGAGCAGTACTTC. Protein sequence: CASSPPGQSSYEQYF.